Listed here are 10 T cell receptor beta chains from one sample, sequenced in a study of blood T cell repertoires in COVID-19. Some clones are missing from TCRdb's copy, which holds only in-frame ones; the method was immunoSEQ multiplex PCR. The table records under 400,000 clones, roughly 88% of them present only once. Sequencing was done on a sample of peripheral blood. The receptors derive from a woman aged 25 to 45 with COVID-19, enrolled during active disease.

The chain employs TRBV2 and TRBJ2-7; D is unresolved. This CDR3 region has 10 residues. V lost 8 bases and J lost 5, with 7 bases in between. The germline V gene has CDR1 SNHLY and CDR2 FYNNEI. In DNA form, the CDR3 reads TGTGCCAGCGGGCTGGACGAGCAGTACTTC. This encodes CASGLDEQYF.

The CDR3 region has the DNA TGTGCCAGCAGTCGGACAGGAGAAGCCTACGAGCAGTACTTC. Residues: CASSRTGEAYEQYF. This chain joins TRBV6-5 and TRBJ2-7, with TRBD1 identical over 7 bases. The CDR3 runs 14 residues. With 5 bases clipped from V and 2 bases from J, the junction kept 6 bases outside the gene matches. Germline V gives CDR1 MNHEY, CDR2 SVGAGI.

The J gene is TRBJ1-2, the V gene TRBV18; tentative D call: TRBD1 (5 bases). Trimming removed 1 base from V and 5 bases from J, with 14 bases in between. Germline V CDR1 and CDR2: KGHSH, LQKENI. The CDR3 runs 15 residues. In DNA, the CDR3 is TGTGCCAGCTCACCACGAGGGGCGGGGATTTATGGCTACACCTTC. It codes for CASSPRGAGIYGYTF. Based on the CDR3 plus reference TRBV18 and TRBJ1-2, the full variable domain is NAGVMQNPRHLVRRRGQEARLRCSPMKGHSHVYWYRQLPEEGLKFMVYLQKENIIDESGMPKERFSAEFPKEGPSILRIQQVVRGDSAAYFCASSPRGAGIYGYTFGSGTRLTVV.

This rearrangement joins TRBV19 to TRBJ1-2, with D possibly being TRBD1 (5 bases). CDR1 is LNHDA and CDR2 is SQIVND in the germline V gene (reference sequence). CDR3 length: 14 residues. Trimming cost V 6 bases and J 4 bases, with 15 bases left between them. For the CDR3, the DNA is TGTGCCAGTAGGTTCCGGGGGACGGCCTATGGCTACACCTTC. This translates into CASRFRGTAYGYTF.

V gene TRBV6-5 combines with J gene TRBJ2-7; D is undetermined. The V end was cut by 5 bases, the J end by 4 bases, with 12 bases between. Germline CDR1 reads MNHEY; CDR2 reads SVGAGI. CDR3 length: 13 amino acids. CDR3 DNA sequence: TGTGCCAGCAGTCTAAACCCCTTGTACGAGCAGTACTTC. This gives the protein CASSLNPLYEQYF.

The chain is built from TRBV19 and TRBJ1-4, with TRBD1 identical over 8 bases. J gave up 6 bases and V 6 bases, and 9 bases lay outside the gene matches. This CDR3 is 15 amino acids long. Germline V gene data show CDR1 as LNHDA and CDR2 as SQIVND (reference sequence). CDR3 region: CASRNQGAGDEKLFF. The CDR3, as DNA: TGTGCCAGTAGGAATCAGGGGGCGGGTGATGAAAAACTGTTTTTT.

The chain links TRBV6-1 to TRBJ1-4; D unclear. The CDR3 sequence is 15 residues long. From germline, CDR1 is MNHNS and CDR2 SASEGT. With 3 bases removed from V and 8 bases from J, the gap between germline ends came to 16 bases. The CDR3 DNA reads TGTGCCAGCAGTGATTTCGGTGGAGAAAAGGAAAAACTGTTTTTT. Translating gives CASSDFGGEKEKLFF.

The table lists this clone with a count of one. This CDR3 reads CASSRGGTGDGYTF. The CDR3 nucleotides are TGCGCCAGCAGCCGCGGAGGGACAGGGGATGGCTACACCTTC. The V call is TRBV4-1, the J call TRBJ1-2, with 10 bases aligning to TRBD1. Losses at the gene ends were 4 bases for V and 6 bases for J; bases not matched to a gene: 5. From germline, CDR1 is MGHRA and CDR2 YSYEKL. There are 14 residues in the CDR3.

The rearrangement links TRBV2 to TRBJ2-3, with D perhaps TRBD2 (7 bases). Looked up from germline, CDR1 is SNHLY and CDR2 is FYNNEI. The V and J ends lost 0 bases and 3 bases respectively, with 10 bases between them. The CDR3 extends over 15 amino acids. CDR3 region: CASSEAGGPTDTQYF. The CDR3 bases are TGTGCCAGCAGTGAAGCGGGGGGGCCTACAGATACGCAGTATTTT.

The rearrangement joins TRBV4-2 to TRBJ1-4, with a possible D match to TRBD1 (6 bases). There are 15 residues in the CDR3. V lost 5 bases to trimming and J lost 4 bases, with 14 bases between them. The germline CDR1 and CDR2 sequences are LGHNA and YNFKEQ. CDR3 sequence reads: CASSTKTGFNEKLFF. The CDR3 DNA reads TGTGCCAGCAGCACAAAAACAGGGTTTAATGAAAAACTGTTTTTT.